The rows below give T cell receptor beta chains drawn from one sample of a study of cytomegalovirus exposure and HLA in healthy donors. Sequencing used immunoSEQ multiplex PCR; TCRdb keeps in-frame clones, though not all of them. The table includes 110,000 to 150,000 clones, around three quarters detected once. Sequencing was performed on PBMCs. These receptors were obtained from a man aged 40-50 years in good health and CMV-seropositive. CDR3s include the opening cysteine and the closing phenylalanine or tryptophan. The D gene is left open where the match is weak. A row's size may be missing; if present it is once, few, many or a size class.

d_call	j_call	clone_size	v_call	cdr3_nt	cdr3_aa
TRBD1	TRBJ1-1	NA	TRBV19	TGTGCCAGTCGGCAAGGGGGCTGGACTGAAGCTTTCTTT	CASRQGGWTEAFF
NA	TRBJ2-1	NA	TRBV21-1	TGTGCCAGCAGCAAATCGTCCCCCCTATTACTAGCGGGTTCAGAGAATGAGCAGTTCTTC	CASSKSSPLLLAGSENEQFF
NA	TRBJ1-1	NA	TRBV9	TGTGCCAGCAGCCGACCAGGGAACACTGAAGCTTTCTTT	CASSRPGNTEAFF
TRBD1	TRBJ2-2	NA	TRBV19	TGTGCCAGTAGTATTACCCGGACAGGGGCCGGGGAGCTGTTTTTT	CASSITRTGAGELFF
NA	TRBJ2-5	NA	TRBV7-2	TGTGCCAGCAGCTTAGGCGGGGTCAAAGCGGAGACCCAGTACTTC	CASSLGGVKAETQYF
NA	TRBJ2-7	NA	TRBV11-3	TGTGCCAGCAGCTTAGAACAGGGGAGGTCCTACGAGCAGTACTTC	CASSLEQGRSYEQYF
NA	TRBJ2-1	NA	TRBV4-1	TGCGCCAGCAGCCAAGCAGGGGATGAGCAGTTCTTC	CASSQAGDEQFF
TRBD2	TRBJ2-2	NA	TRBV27	TGTGCCAGCAGTCCCCTCCAACTAGCGGGAAAGGGGTCCGGGGAGCTGTTTTTT	CASSPLQLAGKGSGELFF
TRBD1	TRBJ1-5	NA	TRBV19	TGTGCCAGTAGTGTGGGACAGGGGAGGGCCAATCAGCCCCAGCATTTT	CASSVGQGRANQPQHF
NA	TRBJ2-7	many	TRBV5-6	TGTGCCAGCAGCCGGTATCCCCTTTACGAGCAGTACTTC	CASSRYPLYEQYF
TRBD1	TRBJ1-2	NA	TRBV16	TGTGCCAGCAGCCAGACGACAGGGGGCGACTATGGCTACACCTTC	CASSQTTGGDYGYTF
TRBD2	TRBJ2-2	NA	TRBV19	TGTGCCAGTATAGGTACACGGGAGGGACTAGCGGGGAACACCGGGGAGCTGTTTTTT	CASIGTREGLAGNTGELFF
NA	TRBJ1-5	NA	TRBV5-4	TGTGCCAGCAGCTCGTCAGGGGTGGGCAATCAGCCCCAGCATTTT	CASSSSGVGNQPQHF
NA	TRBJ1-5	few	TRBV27	TGTGCCAGCAGTTTCAGAGGGCTCGGATCTCAGCCCCAGCATTTT	CASSFRGLGSQPQHF
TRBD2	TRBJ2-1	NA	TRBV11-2	TGTGCCAGCAGGTGGACTAGCGGGAGGGCTCTGTACAATGAGCAGTTCTTC	CASRWTSGRALYNEQFF
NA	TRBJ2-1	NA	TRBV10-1	TGCGCCAGCAGCCCGTACCGGGACTGGGGCGACACGATCAAGTTCTTC	CASSPYRDWGDTIKFF
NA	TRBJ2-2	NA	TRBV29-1	TGCAGCGTTTTGGTGCGAGGCACCGGGGAGCTGTTTTTT	CSVLVRGTGELFF
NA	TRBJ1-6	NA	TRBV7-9	TGTGCCAGCAGCTTAGGTGTGCCTGCGGGCCTCCACTTT	CASSLGVPAGLHF
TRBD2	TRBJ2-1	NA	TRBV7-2	TGTGCCAGCAGCTCCCTGGGGGTAGCGGGGAACTACAATGAGCAGTTCTTC	CASSSLGVAGNYNEQFF
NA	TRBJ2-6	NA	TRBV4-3	TGCGCCAGCAGCCAAGACTTCTCTGGGGCCAACGTCCTGACTTTC	CASSQDFSGANVLTF
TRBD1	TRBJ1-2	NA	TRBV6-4	TGTGCCAGCAGGAAGTCTCCAGGGGGCGGCTATGGCTACACCTTC	CASRKSPGGGYGYTF
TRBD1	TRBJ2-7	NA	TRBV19	TGTGCCAGTAGTGTTGGACAGGGCTACGAGCAGTACTTC	CASSVGQGYEQYF
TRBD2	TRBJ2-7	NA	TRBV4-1	TGCGCCAGCAGCCAAGCGGGGGGGGGTGAGCAGTACTTC	CASSQAGGGEQYF
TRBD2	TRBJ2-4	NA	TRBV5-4	TGTGCCAGCAGCTCCACCAAACTAGCGGGAATAGCCAAAAACATTCAGTACTTC	CASSSTKLAGIAKNIQYF
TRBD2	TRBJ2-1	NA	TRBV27	TGTGCCAGCAGTTTACAGACTAGCGGGAGGGACAATGAGCAGTTCTTC	CASSLQTSGRDNEQFF
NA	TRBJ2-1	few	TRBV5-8	TGTGCCAGCAGCTTGGTTGCAGTCAGCTCCTACAATGAGCAGTTCTTC	CASSLVAVSSYNEQFF
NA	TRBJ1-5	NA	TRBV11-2	TGTGCCAGCAGCTTAGGGACCGGAGGGCCCCAGCATTTT	CASSLGTGGPQHF
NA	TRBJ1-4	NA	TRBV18	TGTGCCAGCTCACCACGTTTGCACACCGCCAGTGAAAAACTGTTTTTT	CASSPRLHTASEKLFF
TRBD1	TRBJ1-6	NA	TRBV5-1	TGCGCCAGCAGCAGGACAGGGGGTTATAATTCACCCCTCCACTTT	CASSRTGGYNSPLHF
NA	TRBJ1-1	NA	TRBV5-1	TGCGCCAGCAGCTTAGAACTGACATCGAACACTGAAGCTTTCTTT	CASSLELTSNTEAFF
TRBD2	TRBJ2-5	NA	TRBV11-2	TGTGCCAGCAGCCAAGGGCGGGGGTTCCAAGAGACCCAGTACTTC	CASSQGRGFQETQYF
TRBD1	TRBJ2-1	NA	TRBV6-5	TGTGCCAGCAGTTGGACAGGGAGGACATTCTTC	CASSWTGRTFF
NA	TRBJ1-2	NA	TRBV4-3	TGCGCCAGCAGCCTCGACAGAGCCTATGGCTACACCTTC	CASSLDRAYGYTF
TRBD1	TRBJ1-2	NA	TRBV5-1	TGCGCCAGCCGGGGACAGGGTCCTGGCTACACCTTC	CASRGQGPGYTF
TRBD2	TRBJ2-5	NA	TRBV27	TGTGCCAGCAGTAGACCGGGACTAGCGTCCCGAGAGACCCAGTACTTC	CASSRPGLASRETQYF
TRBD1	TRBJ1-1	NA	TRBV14	TGTGCCAGCAGCCCTTCTCTTCAGGGGGCTGGTGAAGCTTTCTTT	CASSPSLQGAGEAFF
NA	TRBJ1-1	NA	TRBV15	TGTGCCACCAGCAGAGATCGGGGGAACACTGAAGCTTTCTTT	CATSRDRGNTEAFF
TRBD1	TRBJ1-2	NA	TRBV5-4	TGTGCCAGCAGCTCTTTCGACAGGGAGAGGCATGGCTACACCTTC	CASSSFDRERHGYTF
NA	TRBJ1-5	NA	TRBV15	TGTGCCACCGCGGGGAATGGTGGCAATCAGCCCCAGCATTTT	CATAGNGGNQPQHF
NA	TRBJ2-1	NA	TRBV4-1	TGCGCCAGCAGCCAAGTCACTAGCAGTCCAGACAATGAGCAGTTCTTC	CASSQVTSSPDNEQFF
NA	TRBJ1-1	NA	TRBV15	TGTGCCACCAGCAGAGATAGGGGCACTGAAGCTTTCTTT	CATSRDRGTEAFF
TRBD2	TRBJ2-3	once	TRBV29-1	TGCAGCGCCGGGAGGGTCGGAGGCACAGATACGCAGTATTTT	CSAGRVGGTDTQYF
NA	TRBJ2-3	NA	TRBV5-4	TGTGCCAGCACTACCTCCGGGGGGCTAGCGGGCACAGATACGCAGTATTTT	CASTTSGGLAGTDTQYF
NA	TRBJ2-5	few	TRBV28	TGTGCCAGCAGACCAGGGTTTGAGGAGACCCAGTACTTC	CASRPGFEETQYF
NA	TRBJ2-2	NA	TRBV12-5	TGTGCTAGCAGAAGAAACAGGGCCACCGGGGAGCTGTTTTTT	CASRRNRATGELFF
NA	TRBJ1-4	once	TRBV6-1	TGTGCCAGCAGTGGCCACTTCGGCCGGGATGAAAAACTGTTTTTT	CASSGHFGRDEKLFF
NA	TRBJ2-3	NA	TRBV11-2	TGTGCCAGCAGCTCAAGGGGGGATACGCAGTATTTT	CASSSRGDTQYF
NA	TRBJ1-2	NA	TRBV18	TGTGCCAGCTCACCAGCCAGGGAGGACTATGGCTACACCTTC	CASSPAREDYGYTF
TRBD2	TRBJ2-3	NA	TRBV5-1	TGCGCCAGCTGGCGGGGGGGCGCTGAAGATACGCAGTATTTT	CASWRGGAEDTQYF
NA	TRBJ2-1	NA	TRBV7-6	TGTGCCAGCAGCTCCCTATCAGCGTTCAATGAGCAGTTCTTC	CASSSLSAFNEQFF
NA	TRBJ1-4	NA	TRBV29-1	TGCAGCGGGTCCGAGGGTGAAAAACTGTTTTTT	CSGSEGEKLFF
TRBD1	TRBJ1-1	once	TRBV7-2	TGTGCCAGCATCTTGAGACAGGGAAAGAACACTGAAGCTTTCTTT	CASILRQGKNTEAFF
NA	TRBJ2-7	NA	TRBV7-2	TGTGCCAGCAGCTTATGGGGGCAGGGCATCGGGGAGCAGTACTTC	CASSLWGQGIGEQYF
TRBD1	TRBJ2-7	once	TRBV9	TGTGCCAGCAGCGTAGGCGGGACAGGGTCACACGAGCAGTACTTC	CASSVGGTGSHEQYF
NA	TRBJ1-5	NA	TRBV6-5	TGTGCCAGCAGTTACGAGCGACGTCAGCCCCAGCATTTT	CASSYERRQPQHF